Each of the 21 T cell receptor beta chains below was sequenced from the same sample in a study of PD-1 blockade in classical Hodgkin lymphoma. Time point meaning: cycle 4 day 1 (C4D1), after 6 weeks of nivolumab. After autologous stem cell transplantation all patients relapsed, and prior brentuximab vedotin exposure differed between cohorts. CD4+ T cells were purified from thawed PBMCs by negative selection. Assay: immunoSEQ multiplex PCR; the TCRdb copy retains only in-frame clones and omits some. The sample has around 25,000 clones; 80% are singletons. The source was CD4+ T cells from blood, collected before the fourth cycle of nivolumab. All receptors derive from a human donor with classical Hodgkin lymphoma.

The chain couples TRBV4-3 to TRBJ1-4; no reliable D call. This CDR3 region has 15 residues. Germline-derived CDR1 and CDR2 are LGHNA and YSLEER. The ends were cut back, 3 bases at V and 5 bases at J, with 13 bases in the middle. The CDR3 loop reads CASSQEVTLNEKLFF. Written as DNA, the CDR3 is TGCGCCAGCAGCCAGGAGGTTACGCTCAATGAAAAACTGTTTTTT.

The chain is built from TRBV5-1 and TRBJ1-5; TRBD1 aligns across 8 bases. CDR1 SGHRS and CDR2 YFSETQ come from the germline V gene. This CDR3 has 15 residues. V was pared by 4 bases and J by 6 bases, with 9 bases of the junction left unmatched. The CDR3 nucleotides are TGCGCCAGCAGCCTAGGGACAGGAGGGGGTCAGCCCCAGCATTTT. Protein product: CASSLGTGGGQPQHF.

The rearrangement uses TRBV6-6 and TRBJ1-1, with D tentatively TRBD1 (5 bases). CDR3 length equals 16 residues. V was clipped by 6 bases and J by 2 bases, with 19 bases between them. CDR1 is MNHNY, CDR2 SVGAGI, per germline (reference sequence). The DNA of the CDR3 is TGTGCCAGCAGATTCGAGTCGGGACCCCTTAACACTGAAGCTTTCTTT. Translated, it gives CASRFESGPLNTEAFF.

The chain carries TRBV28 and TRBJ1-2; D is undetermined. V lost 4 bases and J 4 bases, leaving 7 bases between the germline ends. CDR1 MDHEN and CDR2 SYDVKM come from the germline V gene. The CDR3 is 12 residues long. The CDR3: CASSSHFYGYTF. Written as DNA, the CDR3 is TGTGCCAGCAGTTCACACTTCTATGGCTACACCTTC.

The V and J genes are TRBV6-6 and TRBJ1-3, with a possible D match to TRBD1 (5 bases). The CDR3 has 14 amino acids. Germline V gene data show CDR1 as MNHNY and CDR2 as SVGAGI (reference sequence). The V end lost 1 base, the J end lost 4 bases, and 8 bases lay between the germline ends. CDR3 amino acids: CASSYWGIGNTIYF. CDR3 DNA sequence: TGTGCCAGCAGTTACTGGGGGATCGGAAACACCATATATTTT.

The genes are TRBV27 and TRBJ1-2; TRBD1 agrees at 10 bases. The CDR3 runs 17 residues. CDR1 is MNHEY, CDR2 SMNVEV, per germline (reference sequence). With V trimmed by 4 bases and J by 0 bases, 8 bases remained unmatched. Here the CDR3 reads CASSSMGQGQANYGYTF. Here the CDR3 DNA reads TGTGCCAGCAGTTCTATGGGACAGGGGCAAGCTAACTATGGCTACACCTTC.

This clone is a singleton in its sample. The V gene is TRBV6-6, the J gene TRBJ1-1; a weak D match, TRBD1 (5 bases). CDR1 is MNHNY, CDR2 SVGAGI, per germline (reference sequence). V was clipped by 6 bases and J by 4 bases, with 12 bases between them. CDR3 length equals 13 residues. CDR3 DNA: TGTGCCAGCAGAACAGGTTTTGGCACTGAAGCTTTCTTT. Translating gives CASRTGFGTEAFF.

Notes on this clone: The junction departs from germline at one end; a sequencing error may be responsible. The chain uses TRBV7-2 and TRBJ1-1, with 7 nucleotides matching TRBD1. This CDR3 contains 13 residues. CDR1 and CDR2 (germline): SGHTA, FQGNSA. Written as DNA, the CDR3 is TGTGCCAGCACCTTAAAAGGGGGCTTTGAAGCTTTCTTT. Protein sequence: CASTLKGGFEAFF. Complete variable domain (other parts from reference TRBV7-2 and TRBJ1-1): GAGVSQSPSNKVTEKGKDVELRCDPISGHTALYWYRQSLGQGLEFLIYFQGNSAPDKSGLPSDRFSAERTGGSVSTLTIQRTQQEDSAVYLCASTLKGGFEAFFGQGTRLTVV.

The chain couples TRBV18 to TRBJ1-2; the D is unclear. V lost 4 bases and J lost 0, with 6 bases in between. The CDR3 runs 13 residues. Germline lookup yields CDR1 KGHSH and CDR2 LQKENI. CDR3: CASSLWTNYGYTF. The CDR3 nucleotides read TGTGCCAGCTCACTCTGGACTAACTATGGCTACACCTTC.

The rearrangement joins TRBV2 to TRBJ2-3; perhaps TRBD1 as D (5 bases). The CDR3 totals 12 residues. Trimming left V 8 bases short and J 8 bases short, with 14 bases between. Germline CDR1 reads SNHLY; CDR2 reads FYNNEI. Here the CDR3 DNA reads TGTGCCAGCGGGGCTAGTGTTGGTACGCAGTATTTT. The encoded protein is CASGASVGTQYF.

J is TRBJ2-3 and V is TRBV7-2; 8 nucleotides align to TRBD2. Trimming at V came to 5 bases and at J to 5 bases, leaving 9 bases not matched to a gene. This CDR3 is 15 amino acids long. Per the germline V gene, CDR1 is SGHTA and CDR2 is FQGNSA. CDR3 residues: CASSPSGTSIDTQYF. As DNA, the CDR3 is TGTGCCAGCAGCCCCTCCGGGACTAGTATAGATACGCAGTATTTT.

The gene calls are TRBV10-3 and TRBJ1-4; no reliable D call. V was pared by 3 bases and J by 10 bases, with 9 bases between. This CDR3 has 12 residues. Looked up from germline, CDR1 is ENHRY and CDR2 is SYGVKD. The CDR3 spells CAISEWGGKLFF. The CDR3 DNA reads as TGTGCCATCAGTGAATGGGGAGGAAAACTGTTTTTT.

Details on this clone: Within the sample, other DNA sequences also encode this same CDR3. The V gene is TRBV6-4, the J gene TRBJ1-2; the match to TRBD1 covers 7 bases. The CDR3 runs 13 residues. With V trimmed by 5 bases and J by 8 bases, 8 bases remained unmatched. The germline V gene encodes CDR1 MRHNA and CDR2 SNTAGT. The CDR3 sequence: CASSPDRAGGYTF. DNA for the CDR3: TGTGCCAGCAGTCCCGACAGGGCTGGAGGCTACACCTTC.

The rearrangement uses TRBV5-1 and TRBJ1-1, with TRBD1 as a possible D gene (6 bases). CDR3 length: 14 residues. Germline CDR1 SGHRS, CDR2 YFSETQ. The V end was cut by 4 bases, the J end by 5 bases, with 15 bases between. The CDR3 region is CASSPDSATTEAFF. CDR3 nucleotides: TGCGCCAGCAGCCCGGACAGCGCGACTACTGAAGCTTTCTTT.

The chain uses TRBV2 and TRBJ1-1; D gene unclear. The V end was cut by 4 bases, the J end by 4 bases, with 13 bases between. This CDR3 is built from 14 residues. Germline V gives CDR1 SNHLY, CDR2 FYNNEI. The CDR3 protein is CASSVRVASTEAFF. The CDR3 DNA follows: TGTGCCAGCAGTGTAAGGGTAGCGAGCACTGAAGCTTTCTTT.

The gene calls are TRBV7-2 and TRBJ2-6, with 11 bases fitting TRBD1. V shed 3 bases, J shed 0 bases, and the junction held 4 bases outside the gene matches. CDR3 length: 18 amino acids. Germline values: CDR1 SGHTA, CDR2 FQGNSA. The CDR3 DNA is TGTGCCAGCAGCTTCTCCGGGACAGGGGGCTCTGGGGCCAACGTCCTGACTTTC. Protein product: CASSFSGTGGSGANVLTF.

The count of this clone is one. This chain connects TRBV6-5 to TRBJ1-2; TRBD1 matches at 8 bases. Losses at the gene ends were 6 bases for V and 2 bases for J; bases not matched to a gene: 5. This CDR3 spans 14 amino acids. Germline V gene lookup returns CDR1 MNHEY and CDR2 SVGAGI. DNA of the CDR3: TGTGCCAGCAGCACAGGGGGACCCAACTATGGCTACACCTTC. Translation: CASSTGGPNYGYTF.

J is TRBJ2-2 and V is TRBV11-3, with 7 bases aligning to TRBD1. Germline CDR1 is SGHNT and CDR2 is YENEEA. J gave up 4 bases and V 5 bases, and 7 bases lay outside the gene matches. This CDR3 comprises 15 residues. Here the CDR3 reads CASSQTGTATGELFF. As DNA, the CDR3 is TGTGCCAGCAGCCAGACCGGGACAGCCACCGGGGAGCTGTTTTTT. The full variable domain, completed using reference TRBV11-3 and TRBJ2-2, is EAGVVQSPRYKIIEKKQPVAFWCNPISGHNTLYWYLQNLGQGPELLIRYENEEAVDDSQLPKDRFSAERLKGVDSTLKIQPAELGDSAVYLCASSQTGTATGELFFGEGSRLTVL.

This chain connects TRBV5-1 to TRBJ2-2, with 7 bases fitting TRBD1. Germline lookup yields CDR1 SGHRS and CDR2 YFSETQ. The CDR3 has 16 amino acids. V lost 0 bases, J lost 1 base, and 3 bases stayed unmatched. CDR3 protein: CASSLDAGGNTGELFF. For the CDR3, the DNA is TGCGCCAGCAGCTTGGATGCAGGGGGGAACACCGGGGAGCTGTTTTTT.

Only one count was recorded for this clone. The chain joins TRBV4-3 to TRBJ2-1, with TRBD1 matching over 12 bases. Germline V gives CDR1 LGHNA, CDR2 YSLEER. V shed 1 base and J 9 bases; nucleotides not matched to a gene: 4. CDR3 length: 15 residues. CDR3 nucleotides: TGCGCCAGCAGCCAAGTCGGGACAGGGGGCTCTGAGCAGTTCTTC. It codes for CASSQVGTGGSEQFF.

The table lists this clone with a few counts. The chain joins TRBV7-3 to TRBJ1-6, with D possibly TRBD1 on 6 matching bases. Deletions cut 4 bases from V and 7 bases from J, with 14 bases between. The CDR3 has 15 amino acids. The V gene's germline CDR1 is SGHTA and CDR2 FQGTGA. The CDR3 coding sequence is TGTGCCAGCAGCTCACTGGGGGCTTGGAATTCACCCCTCCACTTT. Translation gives CASSSLGAWNSPLHF. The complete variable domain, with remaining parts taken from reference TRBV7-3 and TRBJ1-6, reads GAGVSQTPSNKVTEKGKYVELRCDPISGHTALYWYRQSLGQGPEFLIYFQGTGAADDSGLPNDRFFAVRPEGSVSTLKIQRTERGDSAVYLCASSSLGAWNSPLHFGNGTRLTVT.